The clone carrying this T cell receptor (beta chain) was seen a few times. Trimming cost V 2 bases and J 6 bases, with 9 bases left between them. Germline CDR1 reads SGHRS; CDR2 reads YFSETQ. This CDR3 region has 13 residues. Unique molecular identifiers were used to barcode this TCRbeta library. Using its own MiXCR run on the PCR reads, TCRdb lists one record per CDR3 protein. Of 700,000 to 950,000 distinct CDR3 sequences listed, under 20% are singletons. This sample was included in a study of T-cell reconstitution after alpha-beta-depleted transplantation in children. This clonotype was sampled from a male patient younger than 18 who had a stem cell transplant for acute lymphoblastic leukemia, so the T cells may come from the graft donor. This chain links TRBV5-1 with TRBJ1-5; D gene unclear. Specimen: PBMCs, mostly from graft donor cells, collected 360 days after TCRalphabeta/CD19-depleted stem cell transplant. CDR3 DNA sequence: TGCGCCAGCAGCTTAGTAGAGGGTCAGCCCCAGCATTTT. Translated, it gives CASSLVEGQPQHF.